Below are 21 T cell receptor beta chains sequenced from a single sample in a study of T-cell memory formation after mild COVID-19. TCRdb used MiXCR to reprocess the 5' RACE reads, holding one entry per CDR3 protein. The sample has roughly 600,000 distinct CDR3 sequences; over 15% are singletons. The material sequenced was PBMCs or a T cell subset sorted from them (not recorded which). The receptors come from an adult woman who had mild COVID-19 (a few samples of this study predate the infection). Cell type and time point are not known.

V and J are TRBV7-2 and TRBJ2-3; 10 nucleotides line up with TRBD2. CDR3 length: 16 amino acids. V was pared by 3 bases and J by 3 bases, with 6 bases of the junction left unmatched. Per germline, CDR1 SGHTA and CDR2 FQGNSA. This chain's CDR3 is CASSFIAGGRTDTQYF. CDR3 coding DNA: TGTGCCAGCAGCTTCATAGCGGGGGGTAGAACAGATACGCAGTATTTT.

Only a few counts were recorded for this clonotype. The chain employs TRBV23-1 and TRBJ2-7; D ambiguous. TRBV23-1 is marked as an open reading frame, function uncertain. V was clipped by 8 bases and J by 6 bases, with 14 bases between them. This CDR3 has 12 amino acids. In nucleotides, the CDR3 is TGCGCCAGCCCGAGGTATTCGGGCGAGCAGTACTTC. This encodes CASPRYSGEQYF.

V is TRBV4-2 and J is TRBJ2-1; D is possibly TRBD2 (6 bases). The CDR3 extends over 17 amino acids. CDR1 is LGHNA, CDR2 YNFKEQ, per germline. V was trimmed by 0 bases and J by 4 bases, leaving 16 bases between them. The CDR3 nucleotides read TGTGCCAGCAGCCAAGAAAGGCGGGGCCGGGGTTACAATGAGCAGTTCTTC. As protein: CASSQERRGRGYNEQFF.

This chain connects TRBV30 to TRBJ2-7; TRBD1 is a possible D gene (6 bases). Per the germline V gene, CDR1 is GTSNPN and CDR2 is SVGIG (reference sequence). CDR3 length equals 14 residues. The germline V and J ends were trimmed by 3 bases and 4 bases, with 16 bases remaining between them. CDR3 DNA sequence: TGTGCCTGGAGGGACCCGGGACACCGATACGAGCAGTACTTC. It specifies CAWRDPGHRYEQYF.

In this sample, this clonotype turned up many times. The chain employs TRBV5-5 and TRBJ1-1; D is unresolved. Germline assignment: CDR1 SGHKS and CDR2 YYEKEE (reference sequence). CDR3 size: 14 residues. V was pared by 0 bases and J by 4 bases, with 10 bases between. The CDR3 loop is CASSLGQYSTEAFF. The CDR3 nucleotides are TGTGCCAGCAGCTTGGGCCAGTACAGCACTGAAGCTTTCTTT.

This clonotype was counted only a few times. The rearrangement uses TRBV20-1 and TRBJ1-1, with D possibly being TRBD1 (6 bases). The germline CDR1 and CDR2 sequences are DFQATT and SNEGSKA (reference sequence). V lost 1 base and J lost 7, with 25 bases in between. This CDR3 has 17 amino acids. CDR3 sequence: CSARGVGRTGHQFEAFF. CDR3 sequence (DNA): TGCAGTGCTAGAGGTGTCGGAAGAACGGGACACCAATTTGAAGCTTTCTTT.

The chain combines TRBV4-3 with TRBJ1-5; D not resolved. The V end was cut by 1 base, the J end by 7 bases, with 11 bases between. The germline V gene has CDR1 LGHNA and CDR2 YSLEER. The length of the CDR3 is 14 residues. CDR3 region: CASSQVQTTQPQHF. In nucleotides, the CDR3 is TGCGCCAGCAGCCAAGTACAGACCACCCAGCCCCAGCATTTT.

This chain links TRBV6-6 with TRBJ2-1; D is ambiguous. CDR1 is MNHNY, CDR2 SVGAGI, per germline (reference sequence). V shed 0 bases and J shed 5 bases, with 8 bases lying between them. The length of the CDR3 is 14 residues. In DNA form, the CDR3 reads TGTGCCAGCAGTTACTCGATAGTGGACAATGAGCAGTTCTTC. As protein: CASSYSIVDNEQFF.

This clonotype appeared many times. This sequence joins TRBV5-1 and TRBJ2-7; 8 bases are shared with TRBD2. Germline values: CDR1 SGHRS, CDR2 YFSETQ. This CDR3 spans 15 amino acids. V shed 1 base and J 9 bases; nucleotides not matched to a gene: 12. The CDR3 sequence: CASSLSGGAAFGQYF. CDR3 DNA: TGCGCCAGCAGCTTGTCCGGGGGGGCGGCGTTCGGGCAGTACTTC.

This rearrangement joins TRBV11-3 to TRBJ2-3, with TRBD2 identical over 8 bases. The CDR3 covers 16 residues. The V gene's germline CDR1 is SGHNT and CDR2 YENEEA. Losses at the gene ends were 5 bases for V and 1 base for J; bases not matched to a gene: 8. The CDR3 protein is CASSPHGAGGTDTQYF. The CDR3 region has the DNA TGTGCCAGCAGCCCACACGGAGCGGGGGGCACAGATACGCAGTATTTT.

This clonotype turned up a few times. The V and J genes are TRBV4-3 and TRBJ2-7, with 9 bases identical to TRBD1. The CDR3 covers 15 residues. Looked up from germline, CDR1 is LGHNA and CDR2 is YSLEER. Unmatched junction bases numbered 5, after V lost 3 bases and J lost 2 bases. The CDR3 sequence: CASSQIGTGTYEQYF. In DNA, the CDR3 is TGCGCCAGCAGCCAGATCGGGACAGGGACCTACGAGCAGTACTTC.

This clonotype was detected only a few times. CDR3 sequence (DNA): TGCGCCAGCAGCCAAGATGCAGGGACCAATTCACCCCTCCACTTT. Its protein product is CASSQDAGTNSPLHF. This chain links TRBV4-3 with TRBJ1-6, with D maybe TRBD1 (5 bases). Germline CDR1 is LGHNA and CDR2 is YSLEER. This CDR3 region has 15 residues. Trimming shortened V by 0 bases and J by 7 bases, and 10 bases separated the two germline ends.

The CDR3 loop reads CASSKKGVDRNIQYF. CDR3 sequence (DNA): TGTGCCAGCAGCAAAAAGGGGGTGGACAGGAACATTCAGTACTTC. This rearrangement joins TRBV21-1 to TRBJ2-4; TRBD1 is the table's D call and was not checked against the DNA. TRBV21-1 is given as a pseudogene. The length of the CDR3 is 15 residues.

This clonotype was counted only a few times. The chain has TRBV19 and TRBJ2-7, with 11 positions matching TRBD2. In germline, CDR1 is LNHDA, CDR2 SQIVND (reference sequence). The CDR3 contains 14 residues. V lost 6 bases and J lost 7; bases outside the gene matches: 8. The CDR3 coding sequence is TGTGCCAGTAGGCAGCTAGCGGGAGGCGGAGAGCAGTACTTC. Translating gives CASRQLAGGGEQYF.

This clonotype was seen more than once but under ten times. The V and J genes are TRBV7-3 and TRBJ2-7; 9 nucleotides align to TRBD1. Trimming took 5 bases from V and 2 from J; bases not matched to a gene: 7. This CDR3 region has 15 residues. Germline V gene lookup returns CDR1 SGHTA and CDR2 FQGTGA. The CDR3 nucleotides read TGTGCCAGCAGCCTGACGGGACAGGGCCCCTACGAGCAGTACTTC. It encodes CASSLTGQGPYEQYF.

This clonotype occurred a few times. The chain uses TRBV24-1 and TRBJ2-2; the D is unclear. This CDR3 contains 12 residues. Between the trimmed V and J ends, which lost 7 bases and 8 bases, there was a span of 10 bases. Germline-derived CDR1 and CDR2 are KGHDR and SFDVKD. DNA of the CDR3: TGTGCCACCAGCGACGACTGGGGGGAGCTGTTTTTT. As protein: CATSDDWGELFF.

This clonotype was detected only a few times. The chain is built from TRBV30 and TRBJ2-3; TRBD2 matches 8 bases. Germline lookup yields CDR1 GTSNPN and CDR2 SVGIG (reference sequence). This CDR3 contains 17 residues. V dropped 2 bases and J dropped 6; count of bases not matched to a gene: 16. This CDR3 is CAWSLSKAGALRDTQYF. Here the CDR3 DNA reads TGTGCCTGGAGTCTTTCAAAAGCGGGGGCGCTTAGGGATACGCAGTATTTT.

The chain has TRBV5-1 and TRBJ2-3; D might be TRBD1 (6 bases). Trimming took off 0 bases at V and 3 bases at J, with 17 bases between the two ends. Germline CDR1 SGHRS, CDR2 YFSETQ. This CDR3 has 17 amino acids. CDR3 DNA sequence: TGCGCCAGCAGCTTGGTGGCCCAGGGGCTGGGGACAGATACGCAGTATTTT. Translated, it gives CASSLVAQGLGTDTQYF.

The J gene is TRBJ2-7, the V gene TRBV7-9, with TRBD1 identical over 10 bases. Germline V gene data show CDR1 as SEHNR and CDR2 as FQNEAQ (reference sequence). V was pared by 5 bases and J by 4 bases, with 8 bases of the junction left unmatched. The length of the CDR3 is 15 residues. CDR3 loop: CASSDQGTGVYEQYF. The CDR3 bases are TGTGCCAGCAGCGATCAAGGGACAGGGGTTTACGAGCAGTACTTC.

The chain links TRBV12-3 or TRBV12-4 to TRBJ2-7, with 10 bases identical to TRBD2. CDR3 length: 16 amino acids. J was trimmed by 7 bases and V by 6 bases; bases with no gene match: 15. CDR3 loop: CASSRRTSGTGREQYF. CDR3 coding DNA: TGTGCCAGCAGCCGACGGACTAGCGGTACCGGGAGGGAGCAGTACTTC.

V usage is TRBV5-1 and J usage is TRBJ2-1; TRBD1 matches 7 bases. Germline values: CDR1 SGHRS, CDR2 YFSETQ. The CDR3 length is 15 residues. The ends lost 2 bases at V and 4 bases at J; junction bases unmatched: 6. The CDR3 loop reads CASSFSGTDYNEQFF. The CDR3 DNA follows: TGCGCCAGCAGCTTCAGTGGGACAGATTACAATGAGCAGTTCTTC.